These T cell receptor beta chains were read from a single sample in a study of T cell responses to AZD1222 COVID-19 vaccine. Profiling relied on immunoSEQ multiplex PCR, and the TCRdb table lists in-frame clones only, not all of them. The repertoire holds under 150,000 clones, 85% to 95% seen once, with 0.75% to 0.95% in the top ten. Here the sequenced sample was peripheral blood, taken on day 0 of AZD1222 vaccination. These receptors all stem from an adult in good health. CDR3s include the opening cysteine and the closing phenylalanine or tryptophan. D genes are given only for firm matches. Only part of the rows carry a size: once, few, many, or a class if the clone is expanded.

j_call clone_size v_call d_call cdr3_aa cdr3_nt
TRBJ2-7 NA TRBV11-2 NA CASSLGGHLAYEQYF TGTGCCAGCAGCTTAGGAGGCCATCTTGCCTACGAGCAGTACTTC
TRBJ1-2 NA TRBV19 TRBD1 CASSIGTGLGYTF TGTGCCAGTAGTATAGGGACAGGGCTTGGCTACACCTTC
TRBJ1-2 NA TRBV7-8 NA CASSPGGGYGYTF TGTGCCAGCAGCCCGGGGGGGGGCTATGGCTACACCTTC
TRBJ1-2 NA TRBV21-1 NA CASSSTGTASNYGYTF TGTGCCAGCAGCAGCACCGGGACAGCCTCTAACTATGGCTACACCTTC
TRBJ1-5 NA TRBV19 TRBD1 CASSSRQGPQHF TGTGCCAGTAGTTCCCGACAGGGCCCCCAGCATTTT
TRBJ2-1 NA TRBV9 NA CASSVDSRGQHNEQFF TGTGCCAGCAGCGTAGACTCGCGGGGGCAACACAATGAGCAGTTCTTC
TRBJ1-5 NA TRBV19 TRBD1 CASSIRQGGNQPQHF TGTGCCAGTAGTATCAGACAGGGAGGCAATCAGCCCCAGCATTTT
TRBJ1-2 NA TRBV14 NA CASSQDRAGLYGYTF TGTGCCAGCAGCCAAGATCGCGCAGGGCTCTATGGCTACACCTTC
TRBJ1-2 NA TRBV4-1 NA CASSPRQENYGYTF TGCGCCAGCAGCCCACGACAGGAAAACTATGGCTACACCTTC
TRBJ2-5 NA TRBV12-3/TRBV12-4 TRBD2 CASSLEDGGAQYF TGTGCCAGCAGTTTAGAGGACGGGGGGGCCCAGTACTTC
TRBJ2-5 NA TRBV9 NA CASSDGTNQETQYF TGTGCCAGCAGCGACGGGACCAACCAAGAGACCCAGTACTTC
TRBJ1-2 NA TRBV2 NA CASGAVGGLANYGYTF TGTGCCAGCGGGGCGGTCGGGGGCTTAGCTAACTATGGCTACACCTTC
TRBJ1-1 NA TRBV7-9 NA CASTEGRNMNTEAFF TGTGCCAGCACCGAGGGGCGGAACATGAACACTGAAGCTTTCTTT
TRBJ1-1 NA TRBV15 NA CATSSPPGLGFNTEAFF TGTGCCACCAGCAGCCCACCAGGCTTGGGATTTAACACTGAAGCTTTCTTT
TRBJ1-2 NA TRBV30 NA CAWTFGASQVRYTF TGTGCCTGGACGTTCGGGGCGTCCCAGGTTCGCTACACCTTC
TRBJ1-6 NA TRBV10-2 TRBD1 CASSESWDRVGSPLHF TGCGCCAGCAGTGAGTCGTGGGACAGGGTCGGTTCACCCCTCCACTTT
TRBJ2-2 once TRBV30 NA CAWSAQRVLRSGNIGELFF TGTGCCTGGAGCGCACAACGGGTTTTGAGGTCAGGAAACATCGGGGAGCTGTTTTTT
TRBJ1-1 NA TRBV13 NA CASSLQGSEAFF TGTGCCAGCAGCCTACAGGGTTCAGAAGCTTTCTTT
TRBJ1-1 NA TRBV12-5 TRBD1 CASARQGDTEAFF TGTGCTAGTGCCCGCCAGGGGGACACTGAAGCTTTCTTT
TRBJ2-2 NA TRBV12-3/TRBV12-4 NA CASSFTGELFF TGTGCCAGCAGTTTCACCGGGGAGCTGTTTTTT
TRBJ1-5 NA TRBV3-1/TRBV3-2 NA CASSQGGIGQPQHF TGTGCCAGCAGCCAAGGTGGAATCGGTCAGCCCCAGCATTTT
TRBJ1-2 NA TRBV5-4 NA CASSRPRERYGYTF TGTGCCAGCAGCAGGCCCAGGGAACGCTATGGCTACACCTTC
TRBJ2-1 NA TRBV7-3 TRBD2 CASSLLSGGPNEQFF TGTGCCAGCAGCTTACTTAGCGGGGGCCCCAATGAGCAGTTCTTC
TRBJ2-3 NA TRBV7-9 TRBD2 CASSLAGGADTQYF TGTGCCAGCAGCTTAGCGGGAGGGGCAGATACGCAGTATTTT
TRBJ1-4 NA TRBV5-1 NA CASSLSSGGATNEKLFF TGCGCCAGCAGCTTAAGTTCGGGGGGAGCAACTAATGAAAAACTGTTTTTT
TRBJ1-1 NA TRBV14 NA CASSRGQLNTEAFF TGTGCCAGCAGCCGCGGACAGCTGAACACTGAAGCTTTCTTT
TRBJ2-1 NA TRBV7-9 NA CASSGWDSILGNEQFF TGTGCCAGCAGCGGATGGGACTCCATCCTCGGCAATGAGCAGTTCTTC
TRBJ1-6 NA TRBV6-6 TRBD1 CASTPGTENSPLHF TGTGCCAGCACCCCCGGGACAGAAAATTCACCCCTCCACTTT
TRBJ1-5 once TRBV2 TRBD1 CASNRDRGGGQPQHF TGTGCCAGTAACCGGGACAGGGGAGGCGGACAGCCCCAGCATTTT
TRBJ1-2 NA TRBV7-9 NA CASSLDHLGGYTF TGTGCCAGCAGCTTAGACCATTTGGGTGGCTACACCTTC
TRBJ2-7 NA TRBV18 NA CASSPRQRGTYEQYF TGTGCCAGCTCACCAAGGCAAAGGGGCACGTACGAGCAGTACTTC
TRBJ2-1 NA TRBV5-1 NA CASSLDRYNEQFF TGCGCCAGCAGCCTCGACAGATACAATGAGCAGTTCTTC
TRBJ1-3 once TRBV20-1 TRBD1 CSASQGTGPSGNTIYF TGCAGTGCTAGTCAGGGGACAGGACCCTCTGGAAACACCATATATTTT
TRBJ2-7 once TRBV6-5 TRBD2 CASTRDYSYEQYF TGTGCCAGCACCCGGGACTACTCCTACGAGCAGTACTTC
TRBJ2-5 NA TRBV27 NA CASSWTHRETQYF TGTGCCAGCAGTTGGACCCACCGGGAGACCCAGTACTTC
TRBJ1-5 NA TRBV19 TRBD1 CASSSLTGPHQPQHF TGTGCCAGTAGTTCATTGACAGGGCCCCATCAGCCCCAGCATTTT
TRBJ1-2 NA TRBV30 TRBD1 CAAIWGTANYGYTF TGTGCCGCTATATGGGGGACAGCTAACTATGGCTACACCTTC
TRBJ1-1 NA TRBV7-6 NA CASTPAYSPTDTEAFF TGTGCCAGCACTCCCGCTTATTCCCCAACGGACACTGAAGCTTTCTTT
TRBJ2-7 NA TRBV6-6 NA CASSPDPRKSYEQYF TGTGCCAGCAGTCCTGACCCGCGAAAGTCCTACGAGCAGTACTTC
TRBJ2-1 NA TRBV6-1 TRBD2 CASSEGRGGQGPYNEQFF TGTGCCAGCAGTGAAGGGCGGGGGGGCCAAGGGCCCTACAATGAGCAGTTCTTC
TRBJ1-5 NA TRBV6-5 NA CASRFDSNQPQHF TGTGCCAGCAGGTTTGATAGCAATCAGCCCCAGCATTTT
TRBJ1-1 NA TRBV7-2 TRBD1 CASSPRGDSNTEAFF TGTGCCAGCAGCCCTAGGGGGGACAGTAACACTGAAGCTTTCTTT
TRBJ1-6 NA TRBV7-8 NA CASSLPESHNSPLHF TGTGCCAGCAGCTTACCGGAGTCCCATAATTCACCCCTCCACTTT
TRBJ2-7 NA TRBV19 NA CASSVRARYEQYF TGTGCCAGTAGTGTCAGGGCCCGCTACGAGCAGTACTTC
TRBJ1-5 few TRBV7-9 TRBD1 CASSLSQGAGQPQHF TGTGCCAGCAGCTTATCACAGGGGGCGGGTCAGCCCCAGCATTTT
TRBJ1-1 NA TRBV18 TRBD1 CASSPPAGTGTNSEAFF TGTGCCAGCTCACCACCGGCAGGGACAGGGACTAACTCTGAAGCTTTCTTT
TRBJ2-5 NA TRBV5-1 NA CASSLNREETQYF TGCGCCAGCAGCTTAAACAGGGAAGAGACCCAGTACTTC
TRBJ1-6 few TRBV6-6 TRBD1 CASRQGANSPLHF TGTGCCAGCCGACAGGGGGCTAATTCACCCCTCCACTTT
TRBJ2-1 NA TRBV6-4 TRBD2 CASSAAGGENEQFF TGTGCCAGCAGTGCAGCGGGGGGGGAAAATGAGCAGTTCTTC
TRBJ1-2 NA TRBV3-1/TRBV3-2 TRBD1 CASGDRERTGYTF TGTGCCAGCGGGGACAGGGAAAGAACGGGCTACACCTTC
TRBJ2-2 once TRBV4-1 TRBD1 CASSLGTANTGELFF TGCGCCAGCAGCCTCGGGACAGCGAACACCGGGGAGCTGTTTTTT
TRBJ2-7 NA TRBV5-1 NA CASSFGLTGEQYF TGCGCCAGCAGCTTCGGGCTCACGGGAGAGCAGTACTTC
TRBJ1-1 NA TRBV27 NA CASSLAGGTEAFF TGTGCCAGCAGTTTAGCTGGGGGGACTGAAGCTTTCTTT
TRBJ2-1 few TRBV5-1 NA CASSRDNLNEQFF TGCGCCAGCAGCCGAGACAACCTCAATGAGCAGTTCTTC
TRBJ2-7 NA TRBV14 TRBD2 CASSQDQFGLAGVPGPYEQYF TGTGCCAGCAGCCAAGACCAATTTGGGCTAGCGGGGGTCCCCGGTCCCTACGAGCAGTACTTC
TRBJ1-5 NA TRBV6-6 NA CAVRHGRDQPQHF TGTGCCGTACGACATGGGAGGGATCAGCCCCAGCATTTT
TRBJ1-5 NA TRBV6-5 NA CASSYSGSSNQPQHF TGTGCCAGCAGTTACTCAGGTTCAAGCAATCAGCCCCAGCATTTT
TRBJ1-6 NA TRBV4-2 NA CASSHPVVGLNSPLHF TGTGCCAGCAGCCATCCGGTGGTGGGTCTGAATTCACCCCTCCACTTT
TRBJ2-5 NA TRBV5-5 TRBD1 CASSFPRGPETQYF TGTGCCAGCAGCTTCCCCAGGGGGCCCGAGACCCAGTACTTC
TRBJ1-6 NA TRBV18 NA CASSPRGRNNSPLHF TGTGCCAGCTCACCGAGGGGACGGAATAATTCACCCCTCCACTTT